Following are 10 T cell receptor beta chains from one sample sequenced in a study of OX40 agonist ivuxolimab in advanced cancers. Sequencing was performed with immunoSEQ multiplex PCR; in TCRdb, only in-frame clones are kept and a portion is missing. The sample yields about 32,000 clones, 84% seen once. Sequenced here: CD4+ or CD8+ T cells sorted from blood, sampled in a trial of the OX40 agonist ivuxolimab. The receptors come from an adult with an advanced solid tumor such as melanoma, head and neck, liver or kidney cancer.

This sequence joins TRBV11-3 and TRBJ1-1; 7 positions match TRBD1. The CDR3 extends over 17 amino acids. V was clipped by 2 bases and J by 5 bases; unmatched bases: 14. CDR1 and CDR2 (germline): SGHNT, YENEEA. CDR3 in amino acids: CASSLPRGRQGYTEAFF. CDR3 bases: TGTGCCAGCAGCTTACCCCGAGGGAGACAGGGATATACTGAAGCTTTCTTT.

This chain uses TRBV28 with TRBJ2-6, with D perhaps TRBD1 or TRBD2 (7 bases each). V lost 5 bases and J 4 bases, leaving 21 bases between the germline ends. The CDR3 runs to 18 residues. Looked up from germline, CDR1 is MDHEN and CDR2 is SYDVKM. CDR3 nucleotides: TGTGCCAGCAGTCCTCAGGGGGAGGGTGCTTCCGGGGCCAACGTCCTGACTTTC. It encodes CASSPQGEGASGANVLTF. Combining the CDR3 with reference TRBV28 and TRBJ2-6 gives the whole variable domain DVKVTQSSRYLVKRTGEKVFLECVQDMDHENMFWYRQDPGLGLRLIYFSYDVKMKEKGDIPEGYSVSREKKERFSLILESASTNQTSMYLCASSPQGEGASGANVLTFGAGSRLTVL.

J is TRBJ2-7 and V is TRBV5-4; D possibly matches TRBD1 or TRBD2 (6 bases each). There are 13 residues in the CDR3. Trimming took 5 bases from V and 6 from J, leaving 15 bases between them. From germline, CDR1 is SGHNT and CDR2 YYREEE (reference sequence). The CDR3 DNA sequence: TGTGCCAGCAGTCCTCCGGGGGCAAGCGAGCAGTACTTC. It is translated as CASSPPGASEQYF.

This clone is termed medium-sized. The sample contains more than one DNA sequence encoding this CDR3. The J gene is TRBJ2-7, the V gene TRBV5-1; 12 bases match TRBD2. This CDR3 is built from 17 residues. The junction had 12 bases not matched to a gene; V was cut back by 2 bases and J by 6 bases. Germline CDR1 reads SGHRS; CDR2 reads YFSETQ. For the CDR3, the DNA is TGCGCCAGCAGCTTTACACTAGCGGGGGGCTCCTTGGCCGAGCAGTACTTC. Protein sequence: CASSFTLAGGSLAEQYF.

V gene TRBV28 combines with J gene TRBJ2-7; 9 nucleotides line up with TRBD2. CDR1 is MDHEN, CDR2 SYDVKM, per germline. The J segment lost 2 bases and the V segment lost 8 bases, leaving 10 bases of the junction unmatched. This CDR3 comprises 15 residues. This chain's CDR3 is CASELVAGGPYEQYF. The CDR3 coding sequence is TGTGCCAGCGAGTTAGTGGCGGGAGGGCCCTACGAGCAGTACTTC.

Worth noting for this clone: At one end, the junction sequence differs from germline, possibly due to a read error. The rearrangement links TRBV7-7 to TRBJ2-3, with no clear D. The CDR3 contains 14 residues. Germline V gives CDR1 SSHAT, CDR2 FNYEAQ (reference sequence). CDR3 region: CASSLAGGTDTQYF. The CDR3 nucleotides are TGTGCTAGCAGCTTAGCTGGGGGCACAGATACGCAGTATTTT.

The chain carries TRBV7-6 and TRBJ1-1; no definite D call. This CDR3 has 12 residues. The V end lost 5 bases, the J end lost 0 bases, and 4 bases lay between the germline ends. Germline-derived CDR1 and CDR2 are SGHVS and FNYEAQ. CDR3 amino acids: CASSGMNTEAFF. The DNA of the CDR3 is TGTGCCAGCAGCGGGATGAACACTGAAGCTTTCTTT.

This clone has only one observation. The rearrangement uses TRBV27 and TRBJ2-3; 8 nucleotides align to TRBD2. Germline loops: CDR1 MNHEY, CDR2 SMNVEV (reference sequence). The CDR3 is made up of 16 amino acids. The V gene end was trimmed by 2 bases and the J gene end by 1 base; junction bases not matched to a gene: 5. CDR3: CASSLSSGARTDTQYF. CDR3 in DNA: TGTGCCAGCAGTTTAAGTAGCGGGGCTCGCACAGATACGCAGTATTTT.

The V and J genes are TRBV29-1 and TRBJ2-2; 10 bases line up with TRBD2. CDR1 and CDR2 (germline): SQVTM, ANQGSEA. The trim removed 0 bases at V and 7 bases at J, leaving 8 bases unmatched. This CDR3 region has 16 residues. This CDR3 reads CSVEDLSGRAYGELFF. The CDR3 coding sequence is TGCAGCGTTGAAGATCTAAGCGGGAGGGCCTACGGGGAGCTGTTTTTT.

The chain couples TRBV7-9 to TRBJ2-5; 8 bases map to TRBD2. Per the germline V gene, CDR1 is SEHNR and CDR2 is FQNEAQ (reference sequence). The CDR3 length is 15 residues. The V and J ends lost 1 base and 5 bases, in that order; junction bases with no gene match: 6. CDR3 coding DNA: TGTGCCAGCAGCTTAGGTAGCGGGAAATGGGAGACCCAGTACTTC. Translation: CASSLGSGKWETQYF.